This T cell receptor (beta chain) was sequenced in a study of early T cells in non-severe SARS-CoV-2 infection. With respect to this clonotype: Its antigen is unidentified.

Individual cDNA molecules received unique molecular identifiers. TCRdb ran MiXCR on the 5' RACE reads and lists one entry per CDR3 protein. The data contain around 70,000 distinct CDR3 sequences, approximately 11% of them seen just once; the ten biggest clones take up 5.5% to 7%. CDR1 is WSHSY and CDR2 is SAAADI in the germline V gene. This CDR3 comprises 10 residues. Deletions cut 6 bases from V and 6 bases from J, with 4 bases between. Points from the study as a whole: The matching step, a VDJdb search, favored anti-spike CD8 responses and missed private and CD4 specificities.

This chain uses TRBV10-2 with TRBJ2-3; D unresolved. This sequence was found in an adult who was a healthcare worker with PCR-confirmed SARS-CoV-2 infection or an uninfected control (not recorded which). The material sequenced was whole blood. The CDR3 DNA sequence: TGCGCCAGCAGGTTGGATACGCAGTATTTT. Protein: CASRLDTQYF.